This T cell receptor beta chain was captured by sequencing in a study of technical replicates of blood from a few donors. The repertoire was sequenced with immunoSEQ multiplex PCR; TCRdb's copy has only in-frame clones and lacks some. Here the sample spans approximately 49,000 clones, about 90% being singletons. Germline V gene data show CDR1 as PRHDT and CDR2 as FYEKMQ (reference sequence). The CDR3 spans 16 residues. Trimming took 1 base from V and 1 from J; bases not matched to a gene: 7. The V gene is TRBV13, the J gene TRBJ2-7; 7 bases align to TRBD2. The sequencing input was PBMCs. This sequence originates from a human donor in good health. Some clones in this sample may be carry-over from other donors' samples. CDR3 coding DNA: TGTGCCAGCAGCTTAGTGGTTCCGGGGGGATCCTACGAGCAGTACTTC. It yields the protein CASSLVVPGGSYEQYF.